The 13 T cell receptor beta chains listed next were all sequenced from one sample in a study of T cell responses to AZD1222 COVID-19 vaccine. Using immunoSEQ multiplex PCR, the repertoire was profiled, and TCRdb retains in-frame clones only, with some absent. Here the sample spans about 150,000 clones, around 93% being singletons. Sequencing was performed on peripheral blood, taken 28 days after the second AZD1222 dose. Receptor source: an adult who received the AZD1222 COVID-19 vaccine.

This clone was picked up a small number of times. The V gene is TRBV13, the J gene TRBJ2-3; D remains ambiguous. Trimming took off 5 bases at V and 2 bases at J, with 5 bases between the two ends. Germline V gives CDR1 PRHDT, CDR2 FYEKMQ (reference sequence). The CDR3 covers 12 residues. The chain's CDR3 is CASSPNTDTQYF. CDR3 nucleotides: TGTGCCAGCAGCCCGAACACAGATACGCAGTATTTT.

This chain's CDR3 is CASSQTGNVGAFF. The DNA for the CDR3 is TGTGCCAGCAGCCAAACGGGCAATGTTGGAGCTTTCTTT. The rearrangement uses TRBV4-2 and TRBJ1-1; D is uncertain. The V end lost 2 bases, the J end lost 10 bases, and 14 bases lay between the germline ends. This CDR3 comprises 13 residues. Germline V lookup: CDR1 LGHNA, CDR2 YNFKEQ.

The genes are TRBV9 and TRBJ2-1; unclear D gene. V lost 0 bases to trimming and J lost 2 bases, with 9 bases between them. Germline-derived CDR1 and CDR2 are SGDLS and YYNGEE. The CDR3 totals 15 residues. The CDR3 protein is CASSVGLQPYNEQFF. The CDR3 bases are TGTGCCAGCAGCGTAGGGTTACAACCCTACAATGAGCAGTTCTTC.

The table lists this clone with a few counts. This chain connects TRBV19 to TRBJ2-7; D gene unclear. V lost 5 bases, J lost 5 bases, and 10 bases lay in between. Germline loops: CDR1 LNHDA, CDR2 SQIVND (reference sequence). This CDR3 region has 12 residues. The CDR3 nucleotides read TGTGCCAGTAGTTTGAATGTCGACGAGCAGTACTTC. Translation: CASSLNVDEQYF.

The CDR3 nucleotides are TGCGCCAGCAGCCAAGCGGGCAGGGGAAACAATCAGCCCCAGCATTTT. Translation gives CASSQAGRGNNQPQHF. The chain links TRBV4-1 to TRBJ1-5; D perhaps matches TRBD1 (6 bases). V lost 1 base and J lost 3, with 13 bases in between. CDR3 size: 16 residues. Germline V lookup: CDR1 MGHRA, CDR2 YSYEKL.

This clone was seen once. This chain links TRBV27 with TRBJ1-1, with 10 bases that match TRBD1. Germline-derived CDR1 and CDR2 are MNHEY and SMNVEV (reference sequence). The length of the CDR3 is 13 residues. J was trimmed by 6 bases and V by 6 bases; bases with no gene match: 4. The CDR3 DNA reads as TGTGCCAGCAGAAGACAGGGGGCATCTGAAGCTTTCTTT. Protein: CASRRQGASEAFF.

J is TRBJ2-7 and V is TRBV5-1; 10 bases align to TRBD1. CDR3 length: 14 residues. Germline loops: CDR1 SGHRS, CDR2 YFSETQ. V trimming: 3 bases; J trimming: 2 bases; junction bases outside the gene matches: 2. The CDR3 sequence: CASSSGQGTYEQYF. The CDR3 DNA is TGCGCCAGCAGCTCGGGACAGGGGACCTACGAGCAGTACTTC.

The chain employs TRBV5-1 and TRBJ2-2; 8 positions agree with TRBD2. Trimming cost V 3 bases and J 0 bases; bases outside gene matches: 4. The CDR3 consists of 16 residues. Germline assignment: CDR1 SGHRS and CDR2 YFSETQ. CDR3 residues: CASSSAGLANTGELFF. CDR3 in DNA: TGCGCCAGCAGCTCAGCGGGACTAGCGAACACCGGGGAGCTGTTTTTT.

The chain carries TRBV6-5 and TRBJ2-7; TRBD1 agrees at 10 bases. After removal of 2 bases from V and 2 bases from J, the junction contained 0 bases not matched to a gene. The CDR3 is made up of 14 amino acids. Germline loops: CDR1 MNHEY, CDR2 SVGAGI. The CDR3 region is CASSYGTGAYEQYF. In DNA, the CDR3 is TGTGCCAGCAGTTACGGGACAGGGGCCTACGAGCAGTACTTC.

The chain uses TRBV20-1 and TRBJ2-5; D remains ambiguous. V was shortened by 4 bases and J by 4 bases, with 4 bases between the two germline ends. The CDR3 has 10 residues. The germline gives CDR1 DFQATT, CDR2 SNEGSKA (reference sequence). The CDR3 spells CSATLETQYF. CDR3 DNA: TGCAGTGCTACTTTAGAGACCCAGTACTTC.

DNA for the CDR3: TGTGCCAGCAACCCCCCCGGACAGGGATTGATCTACGAGCAGTACTTC. This gives the protein CASNPPGQGLIYEQYF. This chain connects TRBV28 to TRBJ2-7, with 8 bases matching TRBD1. Germline V gives CDR1 MDHEN, CDR2 SYDVKM. The CDR3 spans 16 residues. V gave up 7 bases and J gave up 3 bases; unmatched junction bases: 14.

The rearrangement links TRBV5-8 to TRBJ1-2; D not certain. There are 13 residues in the CDR3. Trimming cost V 1 base and J 3 bases, with 7 bases left between them. In germline, CDR1 is SGHTS, CDR2 YDEGEE. DNA for the CDR3: TGTGCCAGCAGCTTGCAGATACACTATGGCTACACCTTC. The encoded protein is CASSLQIHYGYTF.

DNA for the CDR3: TGTGCCACCAGTGATTTTGGCTCCCCGGGACAGGGGGCCGACACCGGGGAGCTGTTTTTT. This translates into CATSDFGSPGQGADTGELFF. The chain employs TRBV24-1 and TRBJ2-2, with 12 bases aligning to TRBD1. V lost 1 base, J lost 3 bases, and 11 bases stayed unmatched. The V gene's germline CDR1 is KGHDR and CDR2 SFDVKD. CDR3 length: 20 residues.